This T cell receptor (beta chain) was identified during a study of siplizumab effects on memory and regulatory T cells. Details on this clone: Its antigen is currently unknown.

Libraries were prepared by immunoSEQ multiplex PCR; TCRdb keeps only in-frame clonotypes and omits some of them. The table shows about 85,000 clones, with 95% occurring only once. Study observations and caveats: Memory T cells appeared less diverse than naive cells, which seemed to contribute substantially to alloresponse.

The source is a human donor in good health. The sample taken for sequencing was CD8+ T cells sorted from blood.

The CDR3 nucleotides are TGTGCCTGGGGTGACAGGGGGTATGGCTACACCTTC. Translation: CAWGDRGYGYTF. V and J are TRBV30 and TRBJ1-2, with 9 bases that match TRBD1. CDR1 is GTSNPN, CDR2 SVGIG, per germline (reference sequence). This CDR3 region has 12 residues. Trimming cost V 5 bases and J 5 bases; bases outside gene matches: 3.